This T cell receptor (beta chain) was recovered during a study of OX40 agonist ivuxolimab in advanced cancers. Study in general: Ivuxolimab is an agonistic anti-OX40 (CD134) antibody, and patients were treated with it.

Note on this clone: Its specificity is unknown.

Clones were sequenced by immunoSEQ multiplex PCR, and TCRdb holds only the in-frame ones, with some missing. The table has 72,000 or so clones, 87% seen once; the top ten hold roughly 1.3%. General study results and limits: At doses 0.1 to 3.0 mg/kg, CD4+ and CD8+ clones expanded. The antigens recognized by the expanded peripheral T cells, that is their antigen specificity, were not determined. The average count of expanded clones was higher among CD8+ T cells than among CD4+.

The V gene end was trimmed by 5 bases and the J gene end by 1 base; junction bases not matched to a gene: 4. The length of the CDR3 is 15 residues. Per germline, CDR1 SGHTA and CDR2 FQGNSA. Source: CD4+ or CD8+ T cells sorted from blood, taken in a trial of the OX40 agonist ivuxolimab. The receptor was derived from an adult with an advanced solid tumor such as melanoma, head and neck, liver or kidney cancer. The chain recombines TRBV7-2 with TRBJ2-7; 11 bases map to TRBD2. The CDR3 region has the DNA TGTGCCAGCAGCGTAACTAGCGGGGGATCCTACGAGCAGTACTTC. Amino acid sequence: CASSVTSGGSYEQYF.